Sequencing of this TCR beta chain was carried out in a study of blood T cell repertoires in COVID-19. About the study: Material from acute and convalescent COVID-19 was sourced from the United States, Italy and Spain. Sample material is recorded as cDNA or gDNA derived from T cells, B-cell-depleted T cells, or PBMCs.

Authors' methods: The authors estimated nucleated cell counts from reference gene primer amplification. Sequenced by immunoSEQ multiplex PCR; TCRdb stores in-frame clones only, minus some. That table furnishes V, J and clone size, whereas the DNA furnished D and trimming. This sample has 70,000 or so clones; 70% to 90% occur once, and the top ten carry more than 6.5%. The CDR3 covers 15 residues. Germline V lookup: CDR1 SEHNR, CDR2 FQNEAQ (reference sequence). The ends were cut back, 2 bases at V and 1 base at J, with 11 bases in the middle. The chain links TRBV7-9 to TRBJ1-1, with TRBD1 as a possible D gene (5 bases). Material for sequencing was peripheral blood. The receptor comes from a woman older than 75 with active COVID-19. The CDR3 sequence: CASSLRSGSNTEAFF. CDR3 DNA: TGTGCCAGCAGCTTACGTTCAGGGTCGAACACTGAAGCTTTCTTT.